This TCR beta chain appears in the sequencing data of a study of cytomegalovirus exposure and HLA in healthy donors. The PCR used 60 Vbeta and 13 Jbeta primers. Clones were sequenced by immunoSEQ multiplex PCR, and TCRdb holds only the in-frame ones, with some missing. Counted here are more than 85,000 clones, approximately 80% occurring once; the ten biggest clones make up more than 3.5%. The V gene's germline CDR1 is SEHNR and CDR2 FQNEAQ (reference sequence). The CDR3 covers 19 residues. After removal of 5 bases from V and 0 bases from J, the junction contained 14 bases not matched to a gene. Study-level results: Earlier analysis found most TCR beta V segments productive about 90% or about 30% of the time.

A word on this clone: Antigen unknown.

The chain is built from TRBV7-9 and TRBJ2-1; TRBD2 matches 9 bases. Sequencing input: PBMCs. This sequence originates from a female donor in good health and CMV-seropositive. CDR3 residues: CASSRRVAGAQSSYNEQFF. Here the CDR3 DNA reads TGTGCCAGCAGCCGACGGGTAGCGGGAGCCCAGAGCTCCTACAATGAGCAGTTCTTC.